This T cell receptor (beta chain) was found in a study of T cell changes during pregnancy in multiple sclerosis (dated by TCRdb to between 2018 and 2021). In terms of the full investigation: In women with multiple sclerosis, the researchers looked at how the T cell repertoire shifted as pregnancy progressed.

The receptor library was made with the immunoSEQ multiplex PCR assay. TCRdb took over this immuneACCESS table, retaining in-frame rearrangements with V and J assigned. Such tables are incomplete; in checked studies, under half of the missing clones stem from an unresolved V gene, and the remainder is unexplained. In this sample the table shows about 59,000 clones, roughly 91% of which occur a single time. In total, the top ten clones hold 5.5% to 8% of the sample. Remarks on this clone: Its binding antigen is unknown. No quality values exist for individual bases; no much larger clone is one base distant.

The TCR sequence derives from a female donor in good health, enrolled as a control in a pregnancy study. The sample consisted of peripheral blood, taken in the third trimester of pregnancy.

The bases are TGTGCCAGCAGCTTACTCGGCGGGACCGTTGGGGGCTACACCTTC. Its amino acids are CASSLLGGTVGGYTF. The chain joins TRBV7-9 to TRBJ1-2, and the D gene may be TRBD1, 5 bases matching. Trimming removed 2 bases from V and 8 bases from J, leaving 18 bases between the germline ends. The CDR3 contains 15 residues, cysteine and phenylalanine counted. Only the CDR3 part of the read is kept: 45 bases, read in frame from the first base. CDR1 and CDR2, per the germline V gene (reference sequence), are SEHNR and FQNEAQ.